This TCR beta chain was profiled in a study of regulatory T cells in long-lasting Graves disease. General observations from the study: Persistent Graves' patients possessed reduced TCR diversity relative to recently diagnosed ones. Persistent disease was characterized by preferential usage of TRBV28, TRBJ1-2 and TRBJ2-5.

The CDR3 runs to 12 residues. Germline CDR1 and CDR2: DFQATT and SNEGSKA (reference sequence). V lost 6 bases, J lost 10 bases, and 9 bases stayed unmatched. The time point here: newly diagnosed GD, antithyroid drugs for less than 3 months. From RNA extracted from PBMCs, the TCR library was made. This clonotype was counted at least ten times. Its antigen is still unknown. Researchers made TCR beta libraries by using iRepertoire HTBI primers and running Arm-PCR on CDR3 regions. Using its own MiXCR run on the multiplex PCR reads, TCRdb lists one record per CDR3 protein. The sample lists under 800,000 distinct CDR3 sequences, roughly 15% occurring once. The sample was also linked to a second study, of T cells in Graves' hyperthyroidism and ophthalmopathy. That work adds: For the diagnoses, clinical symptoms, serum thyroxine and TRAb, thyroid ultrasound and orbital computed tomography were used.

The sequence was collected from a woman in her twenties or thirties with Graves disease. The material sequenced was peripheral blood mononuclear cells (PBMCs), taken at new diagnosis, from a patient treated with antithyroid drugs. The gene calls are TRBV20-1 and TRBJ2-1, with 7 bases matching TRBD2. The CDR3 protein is CSAGEGPREQFF. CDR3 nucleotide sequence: TGCAGTGCGGGGGAGGGCCCGAGGGAGCAGTTCTTC.